This TCR beta chain was sequenced in a study of T cell responses to AZD1222 COVID-19 vaccine. Libraries were prepared by immunoSEQ multiplex PCR; TCRdb keeps only in-frame clonotypes and omits some of them. The table shows about 180,000 clones, with roughly 91% occurring only once. The CDR3 sequence is 14 residues long. The V and J ends lost 9 bases and 7 bases, in that order; junction bases with no gene match: 10. Germline V gene data show CDR1 as LNHDA and CDR2 as SQIVND (reference sequence). The chain recombines TRBV19 with TRBJ2-1; 9 bases fit TRBD1. The receptor's source is an adult who received the AZD1222 COVID-19 vaccine. The sample consisted of peripheral blood, taken 28 days after the second AZD1222 dose. The CDR3 bases are TGTGCCAGCCTCGACAGGGGGGCGCGGAATGAGCAGTTCTTC. It encodes CASLDRGARNEQFF.